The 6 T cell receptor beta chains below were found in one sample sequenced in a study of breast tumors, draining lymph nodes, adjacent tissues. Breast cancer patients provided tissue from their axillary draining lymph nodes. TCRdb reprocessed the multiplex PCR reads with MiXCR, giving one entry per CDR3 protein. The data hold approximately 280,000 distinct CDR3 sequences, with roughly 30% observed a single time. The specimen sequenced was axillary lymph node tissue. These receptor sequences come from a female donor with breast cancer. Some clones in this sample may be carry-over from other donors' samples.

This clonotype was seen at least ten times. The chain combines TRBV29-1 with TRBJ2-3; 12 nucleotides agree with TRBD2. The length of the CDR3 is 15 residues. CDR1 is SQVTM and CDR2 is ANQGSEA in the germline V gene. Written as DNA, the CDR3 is TGCACCGGTTGGGCTAGCGGGGGGGCGACAGATACGCAGTATTTT. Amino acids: CTGWASGGATDTQYF.

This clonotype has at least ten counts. This CDR3 is CASSQTREGGLYEQYF. In DNA, the CDR3 is TGCGCCAGCAGCCAAACGCGGGAGGGGGGTTTGTACGAGCAGTACTTC. The rearrangement joins TRBV5-1 to TRBJ2-7; 9 positions match TRBD2. CDR3 length: 16 residues. V dropped 4 bases and J dropped 4; count of bases not matched to a gene: 12. Germline V gives CDR1 SGHRS, CDR2 YFSETQ.

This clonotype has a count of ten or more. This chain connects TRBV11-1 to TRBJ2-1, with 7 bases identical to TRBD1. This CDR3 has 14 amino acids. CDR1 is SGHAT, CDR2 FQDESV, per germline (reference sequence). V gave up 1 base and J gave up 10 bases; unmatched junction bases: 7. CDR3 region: CASSLGDTGEEQFF. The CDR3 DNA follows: TGTGCCAGCAGCTTAGGTGACACAGGGGAAGAGCAGTTCTTC.

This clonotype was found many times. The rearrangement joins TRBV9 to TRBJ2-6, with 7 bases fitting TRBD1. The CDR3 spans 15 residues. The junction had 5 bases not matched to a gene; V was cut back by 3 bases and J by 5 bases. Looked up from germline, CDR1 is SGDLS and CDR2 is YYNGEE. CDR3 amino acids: CASSGDRVRANVLTF. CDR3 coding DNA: TGTGCCAGCAGCGGAGACAGGGTAAGGGCCAACGTCCTGACTTTC.

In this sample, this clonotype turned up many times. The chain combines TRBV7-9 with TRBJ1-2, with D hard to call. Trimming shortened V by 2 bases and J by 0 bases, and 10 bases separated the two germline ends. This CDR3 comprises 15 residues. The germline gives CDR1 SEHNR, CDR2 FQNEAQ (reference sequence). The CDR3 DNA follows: TGTGCCAGCAGCTTATCGACGGACTCTAACTATGGCTACACCTTC. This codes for CASSLSTDSNYGYTF.

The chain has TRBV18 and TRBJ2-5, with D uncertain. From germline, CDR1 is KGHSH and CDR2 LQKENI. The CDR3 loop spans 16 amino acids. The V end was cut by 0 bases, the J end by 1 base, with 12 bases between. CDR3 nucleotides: TGTGCCAGCTCACCACCGGTAGGCGGAACCCAAGAGACCCAGTACTTC. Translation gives CASSPPVGGTQETQYF.